The rows below give T cell receptor beta chains drawn from one sample of a study of T cell responses to AZD1222 COVID-19 vaccine. The table came from immunoSEQ multiplex PCR; TCRdb's copy has only in-frame clones and leaves some out. The table lists around 100,000 clones, roughly 87% of them singletons. Sequencing used peripheral blood, obtained on day 0 of AZD1222 vaccination. The origin of the receptors is an adult in good health. Each CDR3 is given with its conserved first and last residue. Fields, in order: V gene, D gene, J gene, clone size, CDR3 length, CDR3 protein, CDR3 DNA. The D gene is left open where the match is weak. Expanded clones get a size class; other rows say once, few or many, or leave the size out.

>TRBV11-2|NA|TRBJ2-6|NA|14
CASSWGSGANVLTF
TGTGCCAGCAGCTGGGGGTCTGGGGCCAACGTCCTGACTTTC
>TRBV24-1|TRBD2|TRBJ2-2|NA|15
CATSDASGLHGELFF
TGTGCCACTTCCGATGCTAGCGGGTTACACGGGGAGCTGTTTTTT
>TRBV5-5|TRBD1|TRBJ1-4|once|15
CASSLDDRGWEKLFF
TGTGCCAGCAGCTTGGACGACAGGGGGTGGGAAAAACTGTTTTTT
>TRBV28|TRBD1|TRBJ1-5|NA|23
CASSLLAWRTGYGKVGSNQPQHF
TGTGCCAGCAGTCTACTGGCCTGGAGGACAGGGTATGGTAAAGTAGGGAGCAATCAGCCCCAGCATTTT
>TRBV24-1|TRBD2|TRBJ2-5|once|14
CAARGGRREETQYF
TGTGCCGCCAGAGGCGGGAGAAGGGAAGAGACCCAGTACTTC
>TRBV18|TRBD2|TRBJ2-7|NA|18
CASSPVTKGLAGVIEQYF
TGTGCCAGCTCACCAGTGACTAAGGGACTAGCGGGAGTAATCGAGCAGTACTTC
>TRBV14|NA|TRBJ1-2|few|13
CASSPSAGYGYTF
TGTGCCAGCAGCCCCTCCGCGGGCTATGGCTACACCTTC
>TRBV19|TRBD1|TRBJ2-7|NA|15
CASSTVLMTGVEQYF
TGTGCCAGTAGTACTGTCCTTATGACAGGGGTAGAGCAGTACTTC
>TRBV30|NA|TRBJ1-2|NA|13
CAWSGGGTYGYTF
TGTGCCTGGAGTGGGGGGGGAACCTATGGCTACACCTTC
>TRBV20-1|NA|TRBJ2-7|NA|11
CSAINRLEQYF
TGCAGTGCCATCAATCGCCTCGAGCAGTACTTC
>TRBV9|TRBD2|TRBJ2-2|NA|13
CASASGDTGELFF
TGTGCCAGCGCAAGCGGGGACACCGGGGAGCTGTTTTTT
>TRBV5-1|NA|TRBJ1-1|NA|14
CASSLGQMNTEAFF
TGCGCCAGCAGCTTGGGCCAGATGAACACTGAAGCTTTCTTT
>TRBV2|NA|TRBJ2-1|NA|13
CASSLRQVNEQFF
TGTGCCAGCAGCCTCCGGCAGGTCAATGAGCAGTTCTTC
>TRBV27|TRBD1|TRBJ1-2|NA|15
CASRGTGTVSYGYTF
TGTGCCAGCAGGGGGACCGGGACAGTGAGCTATGGCTACACCTTC
>TRBV2|NA|TRBJ2-6|NA|15
CASSEETSGANVLTF
TGTGCCAGCAGTGAGGAGACCTCTGGGGCCAACGTCCTGACTTTC
>TRBV19|TRBD2|TRBJ2-1|NA|16
CASSIMAGGLQGEQFF
TGTGCCAGTAGTATTATGGCGGGAGGTCTACAAGGTGAGCAGTTCTTC
>TRBV7-2|NA|TRBJ2-7|NA|13
CASRQTGFGEQYF
TGTGCCAGCAGACAAACAGGGTTCGGCGAGCAGTACTTC